These 11 T cell receptor beta chains were all obtained from the same sample, sequenced in a study of kidney transplant recipient with SARS-CoV-2 infection. From the reads, TCRdb called clonotypes with MiXCR, one entry per CDR3 protein. This table holds under 250,000 distinct CDR3 sequences, less than 35% found once. This sample comprised a blood sample, obtained at baseline and on day 111 from a kidney transplant recipient. The receptors come from a male patient between 25 and 39 years old who had COVID-19 and was a kidney transplant recipient. Some T cells could come from the graft donor.

This clonotype was observed a handful of times. The chain uses TRBV30 and TRBJ2-1; tentative D call: TRBD1 (6 bases). Germline CDR1 is GTSNPN and CDR2 is SVGIG (reference sequence). V was clipped by 2 bases and J by 4 bases, with 15 bases between them. This CDR3 has 15 amino acids. The CDR3 nucleotides are TGTGCCTGGAGTTCAGGGGCACTAAGATACAATGAGCAGTTCTTC. It codes for CAWSSGALRYNEQFF.

This chain connects TRBV10-3 to TRBJ2-6; the D gene is possibly TRBD1 (6 bases). Germline V CDR1 and CDR2: ENHRY, SYGVKD. This CDR3 spans 17 amino acids. The V and J ends lost 3 bases and 2 bases respectively, with 14 bases between them. The CDR3, as DNA: TGTGCCATCAGTGAACCGCAAACAGGGACTGGGGCCAACGTCCTGACTTTC. Translation: CAISEPQTGTGANVLTF.

This clonotype was seen many times. This chain connects TRBV28 to TRBJ1-6; 8 bases agree with TRBD1. Germline lookup yields CDR1 MDHEN and CDR2 SYDVKM. V dropped 6 bases and J dropped 5; count of bases not matched to a gene: 3. The CDR3 contains 14 residues. The CDR3 region has the DNA TGTGCCAGCAGACAGACAGGGGATAATTCACCCCTCCACTTT. Translation gives CASRQTGDNSPLHF.

Concerning this clonotype: This sequence may be a read error, since a much larger clone differs from it by one base. The rearrangement joins TRBV7-1 to TRBJ2-4; D is ambiguous. The DNA end lines up better with TRBJ1-2; the J call may be wrong. TRBV7-1 is given ORF status, its function remaining uncertain. This CDR3 comprises 17 residues. CDR3 DNA: TGTGCCAGCAGCAGTCCTAGTCACGAGGGAAAGACCTGTGGCTACACCTTC. It encodes CASSSPSHEGKTCGYTF.

This clonotype was picked up many times. The chain carries TRBV6-2 or TRBV6-3 and TRBJ1-2; D is possibly TRBD1 (5 bases). From germline, CDR1 is MNHEY and CDR2 SVGEGT. V lost 7 bases and J lost 4, with 22 bases in between. This CDR3 is 16 amino acids long. DNA of the CDR3: TGTGCCAGCACGGGAGGGGAGGACATCCTATTCTATGGCTACACCTTC. Protein product: CASTGGEDILFYGYTF.

Worth noting for this clonotype: This may be a read error: a much more frequent sequence differs by one nucleotide. In DNA, the CDR3 is TGTGGCACCCCGCAGAGGATAACACAAAGTCGGGCCAACGTCCCGACTTTC. Its translation is CGTPQRITQSRANVPTF. The chain has TRBV8-2 and TRBJ2-4; TRBD1, the table's D call, was not compared with the DNA. TRBV8-2 counts as a pseudogene. The CDR3 is 17 amino acids.

This clonotype was counted a few times. The chain carries TRBV21-1 and TRBJ2-3; the listed D gene, TRBD2, was not tested against the DNA. TRBV21-1 is marked as a pseudogene. This CDR3 contains 13 residues. The CDR3 DNA follows: TGTGCCAGCGAGCGGGAGAGCACAAATACGCAGTATTTT. The encoded protein is CASERESTNTQYF.

This clonotype showed up many times. This chain connects TRBV27 to TRBJ1-6; 10 bases are shared with TRBD1. The CDR3 loop spans 14 amino acids. The germline CDR1 and CDR2 sequences are MNHEY and SMNVEV (reference sequence). V lost 4 bases to trimming and J lost 17 bases; unmatched junction nucleotides: 11. The CDR3, as DNA: TGTGCCAGCAGTTCGACCGGGACAGGGGCAGACGTCCACTTT. Translation: CASSSTGTGADVHF.

This clonotype occurred many times. CDR3 bases: TGTGGCAGGTGCCGAAGGATAACACAAAGTCGGGCCAACGTCCTGACTTTC. It specifies CGRCRRITQSRANVLTF. The genes are TRBV8-2 and TRBJ2-6. TRBV8-2 is described as a pseudogene. The length of the CDR3 is 17 residues.

This clonotype was found many times. The gene calls are TRBV6-5 and TRBJ2-7, with D perhaps matching TRBD1 or TRBD2 (6 bases each). Germline V gene lookup returns CDR1 MNHEY and CDR2 SVGAGI. Deletions cut 5 bases from V and 5 bases from J, with 16 bases between. The length of the CDR3 is 14 residues. Here the CDR3 DNA reads TGTGCCAGCAGTGGAGGGGGAAGGTCGAACGAGCAGTACTTC. It translates to CASSGGGRSNEQYF.

A remark on this clonotype: A much larger clone lies a single base off, so this may be a read error. The conserved phenylalanine or tryptophan is not found at the CDR3 terminus, so this likely reflects a read error. The gene calls are TRBV3-1 and TRBJ1-6; no firm D call. The V end was cut by 3 bases, the J end by 7 bases, with 10 bases between. The CDR3 runs to 14 residues. CDR1 and CDR2 (germline): LGHDT, YNNKEL (reference sequence). CDR3 sequence: CASSHQVGNSPLHL. For the CDR3, the DNA is TGTGCCAGCAGCCATCAGGTGGGGAATTCACCCCTCCACCTT.